This entry features one TCR beta chain sequence. Its antigen is as yet unknown. The data were obtained in a study of early T cells in non-severe SARS-CoV-2 infection. The wider study: Chains stayed unpaired after sequencing of bulk RNA from unsorted whole blood.

This CDR3 is 16 amino acids long. Germline CDR1 and CDR2: LNHDA and SQIVND (reference sequence). V was trimmed by 3 bases and J by 0 bases, leaving 12 bases between them. Individually, cDNA molecules had unique molecular identifiers attached to them. TCRdb redid the calling of the 5' RACE reads with MiXCR, one entry per CDR3 protein. Of tens of thousands of distinct CDR3 sequences in the sample, about 11% were seen once. Study outcomes and limitations: Matching results from VDJdb favored anti-spike CD8 responses, leaving private and CD4 specificities undetected.

The specimen sequenced was whole blood. The TCR was taken from an adult who was a healthcare worker with PCR-confirmed SARS-CoV-2 infection or an uninfected control (not recorded which). The chain is built from TRBV19 and TRBJ2-4, with D tentatively TRBD1 or TRBD2 (5 bases each). CDR3 protein: CASSIGADLAKNIQYF. As DNA, the CDR3 is TGTGCCAGTAGTATCGGGGCAGACTTAGCCAAAAACATTCAGTACTTC.